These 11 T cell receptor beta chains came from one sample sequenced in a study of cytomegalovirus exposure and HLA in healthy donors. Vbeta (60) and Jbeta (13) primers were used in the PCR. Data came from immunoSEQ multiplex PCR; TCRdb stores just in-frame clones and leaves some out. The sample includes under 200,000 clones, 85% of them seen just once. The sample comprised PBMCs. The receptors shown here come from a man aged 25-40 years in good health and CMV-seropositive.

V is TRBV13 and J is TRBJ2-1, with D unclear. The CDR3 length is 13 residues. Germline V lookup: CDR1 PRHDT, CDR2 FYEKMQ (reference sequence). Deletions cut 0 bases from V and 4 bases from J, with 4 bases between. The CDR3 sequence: CASSLGLYNEQFF. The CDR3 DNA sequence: TGTGCCAGCAGCTTAGGACTTTACAATGAGCAGTTCTTC.

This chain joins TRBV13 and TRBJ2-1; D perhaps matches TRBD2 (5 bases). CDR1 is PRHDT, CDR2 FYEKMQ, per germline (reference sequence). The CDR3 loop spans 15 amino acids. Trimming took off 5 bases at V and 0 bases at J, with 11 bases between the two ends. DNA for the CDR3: TGTGCCAGCAGCCGAGGGCGGCACTCCTACAATGAGCAGTTCTTC. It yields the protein CASSRGRHSYNEQFF. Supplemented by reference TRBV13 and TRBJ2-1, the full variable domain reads AAGVIQSPRHLIKEKRETATLKCYPIPRHDTVYWYQQGPGQDPQFLISFYEKMQSDKGSIPDRFSAQQFSDYHSELNMSSLELGDSALYFCASSRGRHSYNEQFFGPGTRLTVL.

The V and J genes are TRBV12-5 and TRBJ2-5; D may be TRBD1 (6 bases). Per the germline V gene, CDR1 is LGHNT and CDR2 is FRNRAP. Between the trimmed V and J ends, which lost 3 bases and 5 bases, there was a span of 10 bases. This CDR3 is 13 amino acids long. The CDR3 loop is CASGFHQGETQYF. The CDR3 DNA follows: TGTGCTAGTGGTTTCCATCAGGGGGAGACCCAGTACTTC.

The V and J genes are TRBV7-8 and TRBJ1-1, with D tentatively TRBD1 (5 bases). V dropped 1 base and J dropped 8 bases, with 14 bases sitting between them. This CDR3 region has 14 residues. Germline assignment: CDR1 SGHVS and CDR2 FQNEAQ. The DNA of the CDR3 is TGTGCCAGCAGCTTAGGCGGACACTCCAAAGAAGCTTTCTTT. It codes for CASSLGGHSKEAFF.

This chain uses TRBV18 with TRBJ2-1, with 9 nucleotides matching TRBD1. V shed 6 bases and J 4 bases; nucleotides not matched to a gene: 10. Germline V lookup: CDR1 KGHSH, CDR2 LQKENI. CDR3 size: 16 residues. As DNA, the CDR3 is TGTGCCAGCTCTACACTGGGACAGGGCTCTTACAATGAGCAGTTCTTC. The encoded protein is CASSTLGQGSYNEQFF. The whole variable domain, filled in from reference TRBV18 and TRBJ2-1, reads NAGVMQNPRHLVRRRGQEARLRCSPMKGHSHVYWYRQLPEEGLKFMVYLQKENIIDESGMPKERFSAEFPKEGPSILRIQQVVRGDSAAYFCASSTLGQGSYNEQFFGPGTRLTVL.

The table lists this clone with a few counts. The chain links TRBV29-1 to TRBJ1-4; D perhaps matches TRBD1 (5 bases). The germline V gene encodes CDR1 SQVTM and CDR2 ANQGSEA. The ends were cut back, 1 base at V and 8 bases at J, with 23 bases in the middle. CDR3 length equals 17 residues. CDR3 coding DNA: TGCAGCGTTGAAGGCACACAGGACGACACGGGAGGAGAAAAACTGTTTTTT. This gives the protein CSVEGTQDDTGGEKLFF.

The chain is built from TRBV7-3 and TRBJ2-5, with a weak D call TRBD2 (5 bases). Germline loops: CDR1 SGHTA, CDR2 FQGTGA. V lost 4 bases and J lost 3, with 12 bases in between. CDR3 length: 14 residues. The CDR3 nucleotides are TGTGCCAGCAGCTCGGACTTTGGGAAAGAGACCCAGTACTTC. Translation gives CASSSDFGKETQYF.

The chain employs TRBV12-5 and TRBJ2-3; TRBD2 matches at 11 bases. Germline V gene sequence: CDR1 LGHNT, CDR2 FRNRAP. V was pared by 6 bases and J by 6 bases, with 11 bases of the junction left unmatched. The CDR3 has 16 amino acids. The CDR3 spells CASGPATSGEEDTQYF. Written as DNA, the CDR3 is TGTGCTAGTGGACCGGCGACTAGCGGGGAGGAGGATACGCAGTATTTT.

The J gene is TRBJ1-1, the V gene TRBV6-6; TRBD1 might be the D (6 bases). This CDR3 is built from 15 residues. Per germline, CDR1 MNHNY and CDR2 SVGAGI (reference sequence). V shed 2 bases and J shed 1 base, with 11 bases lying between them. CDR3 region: CASSYGGRKNTEAFF. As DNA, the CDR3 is TGTGCCAGCAGTTACGGGGGCAGAAAGAACACTGAAGCTTTCTTT.

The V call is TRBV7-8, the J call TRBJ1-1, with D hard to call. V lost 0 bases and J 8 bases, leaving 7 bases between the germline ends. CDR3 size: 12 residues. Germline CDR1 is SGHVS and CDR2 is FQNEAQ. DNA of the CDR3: TGTGCCAGCAGCTTAGCGGGGAGAGAAGCTTTCTTT. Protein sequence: CASSLAGREAFF.

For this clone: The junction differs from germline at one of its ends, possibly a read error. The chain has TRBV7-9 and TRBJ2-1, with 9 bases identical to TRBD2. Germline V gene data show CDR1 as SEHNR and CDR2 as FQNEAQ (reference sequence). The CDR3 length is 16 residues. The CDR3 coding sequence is TGTTCCAGCAGCTTAGCGCTAGCGGGAACCTACAATGAGCAGTTCTTC. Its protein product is CSSSLALAGTYNEQFF.